These 21 T cell receptor beta chains were all obtained from the same sample, sequenced in a study of identical twins. TCRdb redid the calling of the 5' RACE reads with MiXCR, one entry per CDR3 protein. This table has 470,000 or so distinct CDR3 sequences, approximately 24% appearing once. These data were likewise used in another study, on T cells expressing NK-cell markers.

The specimen was CD4+ T cells sorted from blood. The origin of the receptors is a woman between 18 and 30 years old in good health.

The rearrangement uses TRBV29-1 and TRBJ1-1; TRBD1 aligns across 7 bases. This CDR3 comprises 12 residues. V lost 2 bases and J lost 7; bases outside the gene matches: 4. The germline gives CDR1 SQVTM, CDR2 ANQGSEA. The CDR3 reads CSVETGQFEAFF. Written as DNA, the CDR3 is TGCAGCGTTGAAACGGGACAGTTTGAAGCTTTCTTT.

This clonotype was detected a few times. The genes are TRBV12-3 or TRBV12-4 and TRBJ2-2; the D gene is possibly TRBD2 (5 bases). Trimming took 4 bases from V and 0 from J, leaving 12 bases between them. This CDR3 comprises 16 residues. The CDR3 sequence is CASSSYSGPNTGELFF. CDR3 sequence (DNA): TGTGCCAGCAGTTCTTACAGCGGACCGAACACCGGGGAGCTGTTTTTT.

At least ten counts were recorded for this clonotype. V and J are TRBV12-3 or TRBV12-4 and TRBJ1-2; TRBD1 matches at 7 bases. The ends lost 6 bases at V and 3 bases at J; junction bases unmatched: 7. This CDR3 region has 14 residues. In nucleotides, the CDR3 is TGTGCCAGCAGCGCTCTGGACAGGTACTATGGCTACACCTTC. Translating gives CASSALDRYYGYTF.

This clonotype was seen more than once but under ten times. CDR3 protein: CSARGDGTQYF. DNA of the CDR3: TGCAGTGCTAGAGGGGACGGGACCCAGTACTTC. V usage is TRBV20-1 and J usage is TRBJ2-5, with D perhaps TRBD1 or TRBD2 (5 bases each). The CDR3 runs 11 residues. Trimming removed 1 base at V and 7 bases at J, with 7 bases between. The germline V gene has CDR1 DFQATT and CDR2 SNEGSKA (reference sequence).

Only a few counts were recorded for this clonotype. The chain has TRBV9 and TRBJ2-1; 11 positions match TRBD2. Germline CDR1 reads SGDLS; CDR2 reads YYNGEE. V lost 3 bases and J lost 8; bases outside the gene matches: 7. CDR3 length: 15 residues. For the CDR3, the DNA is TGTGCCAGCAGCGCCCATAGCGGGGGGGCCGATGAGCAGTTCTTC. This translates into CASSAHSGGADEQFF.

This chain joins TRBV5-8 and TRBJ2-1, with D tentatively TRBD2 (5 bases). Deletions cut 7 bases from V and 6 bases from J, with 14 bases between. Germline loops: CDR1 SGHTS, CDR2 YDEGEE. This CDR3 comprises 13 residues. CDR3 bases: TGTGCCAGCGGGCGGCGAGGGAGCAATGAGCAGTTCTTC. It codes for CASGRRGSNEQFF.

V is TRBV19 and J is TRBJ2-2; 8 positions match TRBD1. Trimming cost V 1 base and J 1 base; bases outside gene matches: 2. The CDR3 is made up of 16 amino acids. The V gene's germline CDR1 is LNHDA and CDR2 SQIVND (reference sequence). The CDR3 protein is CASSIAGQGNTGELFF. As DNA, the CDR3 is TGTGCCAGTAGTATAGCCGGACAGGGGAACACCGGGGAGCTGTTTTTT. Full variable domain (outside the CDR3, taken from reference TRBV19 and TRBJ2-2): DGGITQSPKYLFRKEGQNVTLSCEQNLNHDAMYWYRQDPGQGLRLIYYSQIVNDFQKGDIAEGYSVSREKKESFPLTVTSAQKNPTAFYLCASSIAGQGNTGELFFGEGSRLTVL.

The J gene is TRBJ2-1, the V gene TRBV9; D might be TRBD2 (6 bases). This CDR3 has 15 amino acids. The germline V gene encodes CDR1 SGDLS and CDR2 YYNGEE. The V and J ends lost 0 bases and 6 bases respectively, with 13 bases between them. In DNA form, the CDR3 reads TGTGCCAGCAGCGTAGGGGCGGGATATCGCAATGAGCAGTTCTTC. Translating gives CASSVGAGYRNEQFF.

CDR3: CASSFWPGPRYGYTF. CDR3 sequence (DNA): TGTGCCAGCAGTTTTTGGCCCGGGCCACGCTATGGCTACACCTTC. V gene TRBV12-3 or TRBV12-4 combines with J gene TRBJ1-2, with D hard to call. Trimming removed 3 bases from V and 4 bases from J, with 15 bases in between. The CDR3 consists of 15 residues.

The rearrangement uses TRBV20-1 and TRBJ2-4; perhaps TRBD2 as D (5 bases). This CDR3 has 13 residues. CDR1 is DFQATT and CDR2 is SNEGSKA in the germline V gene (reference sequence). V lost 3 bases and J lost 0, with 6 bases in between. The chain's CDR3 is CSARRVAKNIQYF. For the CDR3, the DNA is TGCAGTGCTAGGAGGGTAGCCAAAAACATTCAGTACTTC.

The CDR3 here is CASSFNLDNEQFF. The CDR3 nucleotides are TGTGCCAGCAGCTTTAACTTAGACAATGAGCAGTTCTTC. The chain uses TRBV7-2 and TRBJ2-1; D remains unclear. The V gene's germline CDR1 is SGHTA and CDR2 FQGNSA. This CDR3 comprises 13 residues. V lost 3 bases, J lost 5 bases, and 8 bases lay in between. Full variable domain (remainder filled in from reference TRBV7-2 and TRBJ2-1): GAGVSQSPSNKVTEKGKDVELRCDPISGHTALYWYRQSLGQGLEFLIYFQGNSAPDKSGLPSDRFSAERTGGSVSTLTIQRTQQEDSAVYLCASSFNLDNEQFFGPGTRLTVL.

This clonotype was counted a few times. The chain combines TRBV5-1 with TRBJ1-1; D gene uncertain. The CDR3 contains 15 residues. Germline V gives CDR1 SGHRS, CDR2 YFSETQ. The V gene lost 0 bases and the J gene lost 4 bases, with 13 bases spanning the gap. CDR3: CASSLDPVAGTEAFF. CDR3 DNA: TGCGCCAGCAGCTTGGATCCGGTCGCCGGCACTGAAGCTTTCTTT.

As DNA, the CDR3 is TGTGCCACCAGTGGACTGAGGATCGGGCAGTTCTTC. Its translation: CATSGLRIGQFF. V is TRBV24-1 and J is TRBJ2-1; D call uncertain. This CDR3 is 12 amino acids long. The germline CDR1 and CDR2 sequences are KGHDR and SFDVKD. The V and J ends lost 5 bases and 12 bases respectively, with 13 bases between them.

This clonotype occurred a few times. This chain joins TRBV5-1 and TRBJ2-7; maybe TRBD1 (6 bases). This CDR3 is built from 14 residues. The V gene lost 7 bases and the J gene lost 2 bases, with 16 bases spanning the gap. CDR1 is SGHRS, CDR2 YFSETQ, per germline. CDR3 DNA sequence: TGCGCCAGCCAGAGAGGGACATTTACCTACGAGCAGTACTTC. Its protein is CASQRGTFTYEQYF.

The chain couples TRBV7-9 to TRBJ2-3; TRBD1 might be the D (6 bases). Germline V CDR1 and CDR2: SEHNR, FQNEAQ (reference sequence). The CDR3 covers 16 residues. V gave up 3 bases and J gave up 5 bases, with 18 bases separating them. The CDR3 nucleotides are TGTGCCAGCAGCTTCATCCCGGCAGGGGAACGAGATACGCAGTATTTT. Its translation is CASSFIPAGERDTQYF. Variable domain in full (rest from reference TRBV7-9 and TRBJ2-3): DTGVSQNPRHKITKRGQNVTFRCDPISEHNRLYWYRQTLGQGPEFLTYFQNEAQLEKSRLLSDRFSAERPKGSFSTLEIQRTEQGDSAMYLCASSFIPAGERDTQYFGPGTRLTVL.

This clonotype has only a few counts. The chain combines TRBV6-1 with TRBJ2-3; D ambiguous. CDR1 is MNHNS, CDR2 SASEGT, per germline. V lost 4 bases and J 4 bases, leaving 9 bases between the germline ends. The CDR3 consists of 13 residues. CDR3 protein: CASSGSLPDTQYF. The CDR3 nucleotides are TGTGCCAGCAGTGGTTCCCTCCCAGATACGCAGTATTTT.

The V call is TRBV19, the J call TRBJ2-1; 8 bases agree with TRBD2. V lost 1 base and J lost 4; bases outside the gene matches: 6. Germline values: CDR1 LNHDA, CDR2 SQIVND (reference sequence). The CDR3 contains 16 residues. This chain's CDR3 is CASSIGPAGEYNEQFF. For the CDR3, the DNA is TGTGCCAGTAGTATAGGGCCAGCGGGAGAGTACAATGAGCAGTTCTTC.

The V gene is TRBV29-1, the J gene TRBJ2-1; D perhaps matches TRBD2 (6 bases). Per germline, CDR1 SQVTM and CDR2 ANQGSEA. The CDR3 runs 14 residues. Trimming cost V 8 bases and J 7 bases, with 21 bases left between them. The CDR3, as DNA: TGCAGCTCCGTCGGCGGGAAAAGGATAAATGAGCAGTTCTTC. It codes for CSSVGGKRINEQFF.

The rearrangement links TRBV29-1 to TRBJ2-3; 9 bases agree with TRBD1. Per germline, CDR1 SQVTM and CDR2 ANQGSEA. The V gene end was trimmed by 5 bases and the J gene end by 4 bases; junction bases not matched to a gene: 10. This CDR3 is 15 amino acids long. CDR3 sequence (DNA): TGCAGCGTTACGACAGGGGGAGCGGTTGCAGATACGCAGTATTTT. It codes for CSVTTGGAVADTQYF.

This rearrangement joins TRBV5-5 to TRBJ1-4; D gene unclear. Trimming took off 4 bases at V and 0 bases at J, with 13 bases between the two ends. The CDR3 spans 16 residues. Germline V gene sequence: CDR1 SGHKS, CDR2 YYEKEE (reference sequence). Written as DNA, the CDR3 is TGTGCCAGCAGCAACCTTTACAGATCAACTAATGAAAAACTGTTTTTT. Its translation: CASSNLYRSTNEKLFF. Full variable domain (remainder filled in from reference TRBV5-5 and TRBJ1-4): DAGVTQSPTHLIKTRGQQVTLRCSPISGHKSVSWYQQVLGQGPQFIFQYYEKEERGRGNFPDRFSARQFPNYSSELNVNALLLGDSALYLCASSNLYRSTNEKLFFGSGTQLSVL.

V and J are TRBV10-3 and TRBJ2-4; perhaps D is TRBD1 or TRBD2 (7 bases each). The CDR3 totals 15 residues. Trimming removed 2 bases at V and 8 bases at J, with 16 bases between. Germline V gives CDR1 ENHRY, CDR2 SYGVKD. This chain's CDR3 is CAISEGRGGRDIQYF. The CDR3 bases are TGTGCCATCAGTGAGGGCAGGGGGGGCCGTGACATTCAGTACTTC.